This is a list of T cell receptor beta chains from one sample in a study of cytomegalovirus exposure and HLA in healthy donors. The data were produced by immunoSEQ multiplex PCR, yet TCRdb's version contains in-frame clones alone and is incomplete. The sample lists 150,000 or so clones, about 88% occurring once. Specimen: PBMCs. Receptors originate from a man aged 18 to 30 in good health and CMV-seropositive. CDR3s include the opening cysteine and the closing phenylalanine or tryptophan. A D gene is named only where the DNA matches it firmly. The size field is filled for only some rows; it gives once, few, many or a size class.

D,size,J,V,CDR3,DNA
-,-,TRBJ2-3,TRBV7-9,CASSPGSTDTQYF,TGTGCCAGCAGTCCGGGTAGCACAGATACGCAGTATTTT
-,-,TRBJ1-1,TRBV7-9,CASSSRQVGEAFF,TGTGCCAGCAGCTCGAGACAGGTCGGTGAAGCTTTCTTT
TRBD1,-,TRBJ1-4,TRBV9,CASSPRGVRGSNEKLFF,TGTGCCAGCAGCCCGAGGGGCGTCAGGGGGTCTAATGAAAAACTGTTTTTT
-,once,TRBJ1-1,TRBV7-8,CASSIQGQSNTEAFF,TGTGCCAGCAGCATCCAAGGACAGTCGAACACTGAAGCTTTCTTT
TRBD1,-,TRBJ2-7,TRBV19,CASSFVGQGIYEQYF,TGTGCCAGTAGTTTCGTCGGACAGGGTATCTACGAGCAGTACTTC
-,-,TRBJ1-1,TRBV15,CATSIGGSTEAFF,TGTGCCACCAGCATAGGGGGTAGCACTGAAGCTTTCTTT
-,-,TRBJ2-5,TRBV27,CASSKGTQETQYF,TGTGCCAGCAGTAAAGGGACTCAAGAGACCCAGTACTTC
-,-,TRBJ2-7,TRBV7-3,CASSLRDRPYEQYF,TGTGCCAGCAGCTTACGCGACAGGCCCTACGAGCAGTACTTC
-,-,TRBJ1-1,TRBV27,CASSFTANTEAFF,TGTGCCAGCAGTTTTACAGCTAACACTGAAGCTTTCTTT
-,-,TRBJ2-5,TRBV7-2,CASSLAAEETQYF,TGTGCCAGCAGCTTAGCGGCTGAAGAGACCCAGTACTTC
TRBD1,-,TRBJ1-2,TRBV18,CASSPTGTYGYTF,TGTGCCAGCTCACCGACAGGGACCTATGGCTACACCTTC
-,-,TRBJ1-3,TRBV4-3,CASSQAVTHARNTIYF,TGCGCCAGCAGCCAAGCCGTTACCCACGCGCGGAACACCATATATTTT
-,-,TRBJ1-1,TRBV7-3,CASSSPMNTEAFF,TGTGCCAGCAGCTCCCCCATGAACACTGAAGCTTTCTTT
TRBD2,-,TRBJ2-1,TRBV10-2,CASSRTSGATYNEQFF,TGCGCCAGCAGTAGGACTAGCGGGGCTACCTACAATGAGCAGTTCTTC
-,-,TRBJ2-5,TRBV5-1,CASSPLLLSGQETQYF,TGCGCCAGCAGCCCCCTACTATTATCTGGGCAAGAGACCCAGTACTTC
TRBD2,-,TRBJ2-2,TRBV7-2,CASSPGLTNTGELFF,TGTGCCAGCAGCCCGGGACTAACGAACACCGGGGAGCTGTTTTTT
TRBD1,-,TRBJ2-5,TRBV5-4,CASSWGQGVGETQYF,TGTGCCAGCAGCTGGGGACAGGGGGTGGGAGAGACCCAGTACTTC
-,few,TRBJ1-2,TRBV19,CASSTREAGYTF,TGTGCCAGTAGTACCCGGGAGGCCGGCTACACCTTC
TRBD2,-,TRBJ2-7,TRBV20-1,CSALAEEQYF,TGCAGTGCTCTAGCGGAGGAGCAGTACTTC
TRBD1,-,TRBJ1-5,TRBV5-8,CASSLGTGSLINSNQPQHF,TGTGCCAGCAGCCTAGGGACAGGTTCGCTAATAAATAGCAATCAGCCCCAGCATTTT
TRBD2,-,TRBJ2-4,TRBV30,CAWSEYRDILGLAGSKNIQYF,TGTGCCTGGAGTGAATACCGGGACATCTTAGGACTAGCGGGATCCAAAAACATTCAGTACTTC
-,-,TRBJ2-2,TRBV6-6,CASSFLPGGELFF,TGTGCCAGCAGTTTCCTACCGGGCGGGGAGCTGTTTTTT
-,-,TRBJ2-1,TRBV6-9,CASNPRQADYNEQFF,TGTGCCAGCAATCCCAGACAGGCGGACTACAATGAGCAGTTCTTC
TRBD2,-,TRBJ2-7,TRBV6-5,CASSNRLAGLYEQYF,TGTGCCAGCAGTAACCGACTAGCGGGACTCTACGAGCAGTACTTC
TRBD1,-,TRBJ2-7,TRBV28,CASSSNPGGAFYEQYF,TGTGCCAGCAGCTCCAACCCAGGGGGCGCCTTCTACGAGCAGTACTTC
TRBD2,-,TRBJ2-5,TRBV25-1,CASRRGGETQYF,TGTGCCAGCAGGCGGGGGGGAGAGACCCAGTACTTC
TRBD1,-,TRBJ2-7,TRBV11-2,CASSLSRTGRYEQYF,TGTGCCAGCAGCTTAAGTCGGACAGGTCGCTACGAGCAGTACTTC
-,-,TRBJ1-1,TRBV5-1,CASSLVGKTEAFF,TGCGCCAGCAGCTTGGTCGGGAAGACTGAAGCTTTCTTT
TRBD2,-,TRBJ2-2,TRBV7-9,CASSRTSGSGELFF,TGTGCCAGCAGCAGGACTAGCGGGAGCGGGGAGCTGTTTTTT
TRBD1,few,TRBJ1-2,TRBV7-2,CASSQGQNYGYTF,TGTGCCAGCAGCCAGGGACAGAACTATGGCTACACCTTC
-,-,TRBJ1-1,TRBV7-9,CASSLDSHTEAFF,TGTGCCAGCAGCCTCGACAGCCACACTGAAGCTTTCTTT
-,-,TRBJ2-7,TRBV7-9,CASSPMAGGLYEQYF,TGTGCCAGCAGTCCGATGGCAGGGGGGCTCTACGAGCAGTACTTC
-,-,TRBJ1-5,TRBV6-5,CASSQRGNQPQHF,TGTGCCAGCAGTCAAAGGGGGAATCAGCCCCAGCATTTT
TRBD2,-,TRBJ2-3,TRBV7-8,CASSSERGASTDTQYF,TGTGCCAGCAGCTCGGAGCGGGGGGCTAGCACAGATACGCAGTATTTT
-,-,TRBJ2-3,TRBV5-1,CASSFSTDTQYF,TGCGCCAGCAGCTTCTCCACAGATACGCAGTATTTT
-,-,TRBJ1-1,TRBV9,CASSPGGGPGTEAFF,TGTGCCAGCAGCCCCGGCGGGGGGCCGGGGACTGAAGCTTTCTTT
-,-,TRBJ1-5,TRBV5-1,CASSYDGGNQPQHF,TGCGCCAGCAGCTACGACGGGGGGAATCAGCCCCAGCATTTT
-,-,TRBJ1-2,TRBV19,CASSPGTAGYGYTF,TGTGCCAGTAGTCCGGGGACCGCGGGGTATGGCTACACCTTC
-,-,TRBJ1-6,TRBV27,CASSFARVTNSPLHF,TGTGCCAGCAGTTTCGCGAGGGTCACTAATTCACCCCTCCACTTT
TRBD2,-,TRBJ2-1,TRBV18,CASSSTKISGSLYNEQFF,TGTGCCAGCTCGTCGACCAAGATAAGCGGGAGTCTCTACAATGAGCAGTTCTTC
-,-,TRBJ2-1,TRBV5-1,CASSLEERRYNEQFF,TGCGCCAGCAGCTTGGAGGAGCGACGATACAATGAGCAGTTCTTC
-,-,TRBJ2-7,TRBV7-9,CASSPLYEQYF,TGTGCCAGCAGCCCTCTCTACGAGCAGTACTTC
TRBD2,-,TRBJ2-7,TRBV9,CASSVDAGDPYAQYF,TGTGCCAGCAGCGTAGACGCGGGAGATCCCTACGCGCAGTACTTC
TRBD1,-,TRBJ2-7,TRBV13,CASSLGQGAVSYEQYF,TGTGCCAGCAGCTTAGGGCAGGGGGCTGTGAGCTACGAGCAGTACTTC
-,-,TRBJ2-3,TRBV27,CASSLSQTWADTQYF,TGTGCCAGCAGTTTATCACAGACATGGGCGGATACGCAGTATTTT
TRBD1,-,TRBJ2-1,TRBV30,CAWSGPDRGSYNEQFF,TGTGCCTGGAGTGGCCCGGACAGGGGATCCTACAATGAGCAGTTCTTC
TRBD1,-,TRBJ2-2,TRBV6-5,CASKRQGTGELFF,TGTGCCAGCAAGAGACAGGGCACCGGGGAGCTGTTTTTT
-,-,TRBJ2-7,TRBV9,CASSVDPPSATSVLYF,TGTGCCAGCAGCGTAGATCCCCCTTCGGCCACTAGTGTGCTGTACTTC
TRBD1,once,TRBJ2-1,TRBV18,CASSPGGQGNNEQFF,TGTGCCAGCTCACCAGGTGGACAGGGGAACAATGAGCAGTTCTTC
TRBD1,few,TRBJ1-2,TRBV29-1,CSVVGQSYGYTF,TGCAGCGTTGTGGGACAGTCCTATGGCTACACCTTC
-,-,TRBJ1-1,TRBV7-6,CASSPGPGQNTEAFF,TGTGCCAGCAGCCCAGGACCCGGACAGAACACTGAAGCTTTCTTT
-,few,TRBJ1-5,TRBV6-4,CASRPIRTLWSNQPQHF,TGTGCCAGCAGGCCGATCAGGACTCTCTGGAGCAATCAGCCCCAGCATTTT
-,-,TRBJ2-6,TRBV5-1,CASSLMLSSGANVLTF,TGCGCCAGCAGCTTAATGCTTAGCTCTGGGGCCAACGTCCTGACTTTC
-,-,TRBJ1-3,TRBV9,CASSVGGDSGNTIYF,TGTGCCAGCAGCGTCGGGGGAGACTCTGGAAACACCATATATTTT
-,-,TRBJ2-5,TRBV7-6,CASSDYVGETETQYF,TGTGCCAGCAGCGATTACGTCGGGGAAACGGAGACCCAGTACTTC